This T cell receptor beta chain was sequenced in a study of neurological immune-mediated disorders. This clonotype was seen many times. V shed 6 bases, J shed 3 bases, and the junction held 13 bases outside the gene matches. Germline V gene data show CDR1 as DFQATT and CDR2 as SNEGSKA (reference sequence). The CDR3 extends over 17 amino acids. 5'RACE with 10-nucleotide random UMIs generated the cDNA. From the 5' RACE reads, TCRdb called clonotypes with MiXCR, one entry per CDR3 protein. Of under 40,000 distinct CDR3 sequences listed, under 4% were seen once; the top ten hold roughly 8.2%. The time point denotes: longitudinal time-point 1 (baseline). Unsorted libraries were prepared from 2 million PBMCs held at -80 C.

The receptor's source is a woman aged 60 to 75 with multiple sclerosis. The chain uses TRBV20-1 and TRBJ2-3; 12 positions agree with TRBD2. The source material was PBMCs. CDR3 DNA: TGCAGTGCCGATGACGCTAGCGGGGGGGCCGTAACAGATACGCAGTATTTT. Its protein is CSADDASGGAVTDTQYF.